These 23 T cell receptor beta chains were sequenced from one sample in a study of long-term antiretroviral therapy in people with HIV. At the survey level, the v3.0 immunoSEQ assay was run. Sequencing used immunoSEQ multiplex PCR; TCRdb keeps in-frame clones, though not all of them. This table holds some 28,000 clones, around 80% found once. The sample in question was unsorted PBMCs, obtained 1.5 years before starting antiretroviral therapy. All receptors come from a man aged 18 to 30 with HIV.

On this clone: A read error may be the cause here, since a much bigger clone is one base away. The genes are TRBV27 and TRBJ1-2; D remains unclear. The CDR3 length is 12 residues. V was clipped by 7 bases and J by 8 bases, with 14 bases between them. Germline V gene lookup returns CDR1 MNHEY and CDR2 SMNVEV (reference sequence). CDR3 coding DNA: TGTGCCAGCACGGCGGGAAAAGCGGGCTACACCTTC. Protein: CASTAGKAGYTF.

This clone is judged medium-sized. A junction end diverges from the germline sequence, so it may reflect a read error. The chain couples TRBV7-9 to TRBJ1-2; perhaps TRBD1 as D (6 bases). The length of the CDR3 is 14 residues. Germline V gene data show CDR1 as SEHNR and CDR2 as FQNEAQ (reference sequence). The CDR3 DNA reads TGTGCCAGCAGCTTAGCGTGGTATAGGGCAGGGGCCTTTTTC. Its protein is CASSLAWYRAGAFF.

The CDR3 protein is CASGWNREGYNEQFF. The CDR3 DNA sequence: TGTGCCAGCGGATGGAACAGGGAAGGGTACAATGAGCAGTTCTTC. The chain is built from TRBV7-9 and TRBJ2-1, with D possibly matching TRBD1 (6 bases). CDR3 length equals 15 residues. Germline lookup yields CDR1 SEHNR and CDR2 FQNEAQ (reference sequence). The V end was cut by 8 bases, the J end by 4 bases, with 18 bases between.

This clone was counted once. The chain uses TRBV10-3 and TRBJ2-5, with D possibly being TRBD1 (7 bases). The germline V gene has CDR1 ENHRY and CDR2 SYGVKD. The length of the CDR3 is 12 residues. The CDR3 spells CASQGEEETQYF. CDR3 bases: TGTGCTTCCCAGGGGGAGGAGGAGACCCAGTACTTC.

This chain links TRBV5-1 with TRBJ1-6; D might be TRBD1 (6 bases). In germline, CDR1 is SGHRS, CDR2 YFSETQ. V was shortened by 8 bases and J by 7 bases, with 13 bases between the two germline ends. The CDR3 has 13 amino acids. The CDR3 nucleotides are TGCGCCAGTGCCGGGGGCCCCAATTCACCCCTCCACTTT. It encodes CASAGGPNSPLHF.

The chain uses TRBV5-6 and TRBJ1-4; D ambiguous. CDR3 length equals 13 residues. Trimming shortened V by 0 bases and J by 3 bases, and 3 bases separated the two germline ends. Germline lookup yields CDR1 SGHDT and CDR2 YYEEEE. Written as DNA, the CDR3 is TGTGCCAGCAGCTTGGTGGCTAATGAAAAACTGTTTTTT. Its protein is CASSLVANEKLFF.

This clone has just one count. V and J are TRBV7-3 and TRBJ2-1; 10 bases are shared with TRBD2. The CDR3 is 16 amino acids. The V gene end was trimmed by 1 base and the J gene end by 8 bases; junction bases not matched to a gene: 8. The germline V gene has CDR1 SGHTA and CDR2 FQGTGA. The CDR3 bases are TGTGCCAGCAGCTTAATCCCTAGCGGGGGAGGCGATGAGCAGTTCTTC. Translating gives CASSLIPSGGGDEQFF.

This sequence joins TRBV6-5 and TRBJ1-1; D gene uncertain. With 0 bases removed from V and 9 bases from J, the gap between germline ends came to 11 bases. Germline V CDR1 and CDR2: MNHEY, SVGAGI. The CDR3 extends over 13 amino acids. The CDR3 loop is CASSYSSREKAFF. The CDR3 DNA follows: TGTGCCAGCAGTTACTCCTCCCGGGAAAAAGCTTTCTTT.

V usage is TRBV19 and J usage is TRBJ1-6; D possibly corresponds to TRBD1 (5 bases). Germline V gives CDR1 LNHDA, CDR2 SQIVND (reference sequence). The V and J ends lost 0 bases and 4 bases respectively, with 28 bases between them. There are 22 residues in the CDR3. CDR3 bases: TGTGCCAGTAGTATAGAGGCTGTGTCTGGCGGCCAAACACAGGTGTATAATTCACCCCTCCACTTT. It yields the protein CASSIEAVSGGQTQVYNSPLHF. Supplemented by reference TRBV19 and TRBJ1-6, the full variable domain reads DGGITQSPKYLFRKEGQNVTLSCEQNLNHDAMYWYRQDPGQGLRLIYYSQIVNDFQKGDIAEGYSVSREKKESFPLTVTSAQKNPTAFYLCASSIEAVSGGQTQVYNSPLHFGNGTRLTVT.

The V and J genes are TRBV6-5 and TRBJ2-3; either TRBD1 or TRBD2 may fit D (5 bases each). V was shortened by 4 bases and J by 4 bases, with 18 bases between the two germline ends. The germline CDR1 and CDR2 sequences are MNHEY and SVGAGI. There are 16 residues in the CDR3. DNA for the CDR3: TGTGCCAGCAGTTGGGGACCTGACCCGGCTGCAGATACGCAGTATTTT. This sequence encodes CASSWGPDPAADTQYF.

V gene TRBV5-4 combines with J gene TRBJ1-2, with TRBD1 matching over 9 bases. J was trimmed by 1 base and V by 4 bases; bases with no gene match: 2. This CDR3 region has 14 residues. Germline V CDR1 and CDR2: SGHNT, YYREEE (reference sequence). This CDR3 is CASSPGQGNYGYTF. Written as DNA, the CDR3 is TGTGCCAGCAGCCCGGGACAGGGTAACTATGGCTACACCTTC.

The genes are TRBV7-9 and TRBJ2-1; 8 nucleotides match TRBD2. Germline CDR1 reads SEHNR; CDR2 reads FQNEAQ (reference sequence). This CDR3 comprises 15 residues. The ends lost 5 bases at V and 2 bases at J; junction bases unmatched: 5. CDR3 residues: CASSPGGVPYNEQFF. The CDR3 coding sequence is TGTGCCAGCAGCCCGGGAGGGGTTCCCTACAATGAGCAGTTCTTC.

On this clone: This may arise from a read error, as a much more abundant clone is one base away. The sample carries other DNA sequences with the same CDR3. The chain couples TRBV6-6 to TRBJ2-1; maybe TRBD1 (5 bases). The CDR3 is made up of 13 amino acids. Germline CDR1 and CDR2: MNHNY and SVGAGI (reference sequence). The V end lost 5 bases, the J end lost 3 bases, and 8 bases lay between the germline ends. The CDR3, as DNA: TGTGCCAGCAGTACTGACAGCTACAATGAGCAGTTCTTC. It codes for CASSTDSYNEQFF.

Only one count was recorded for this clone. The rearrangement uses TRBV9 and TRBJ2-2; 16 bases are a match to TRBD2. The CDR3 spans 22 residues. The V gene's germline CDR1 is SGDLS and CDR2 YYNGEE. The V and J ends lost 3 bases and 4 bases, in that order; junction bases with no gene match: 18. The CDR3 DNA is TGTGCCAGCAGCGAGCCCTTTTCGCCGGGACTAGCGGGGGGGCCAAGCACCGGGGAGCTGTTTTTT. It codes for CASSEPFSPGLAGGPSTGELFF.

The chain carries TRBV5-1 and TRBJ2-1; 16 positions agree with TRBD2. The CDR3 has 18 amino acids. Per the germline V gene, CDR1 is SGHRS and CDR2 is YFSETQ. The V segment lost 4 bases and the J segment 2 bases; nucleotides outside the gene matches: 6. This chain's CDR3 is CASSPGLAGGWTYNEQFF. The DNA of the CDR3 is TGCGCCAGCAGCCCGGGACTAGCGGGAGGGTGGACCTACAATGAGCAGTTCTTC.

CDR3 nucleotides: TGTGCCAGCAGCTTAGACAGGGGGTACGAGCAGTACTTC. It encodes CASSLDRGYEQYF. This sequence joins TRBV7-3 and TRBJ2-7; 9 nucleotides line up with TRBD1. Germline values: CDR1 SGHTA, CDR2 FQGTGA. The CDR3 is 13 residues long. The ends lost 2 bases at V and 4 bases at J; junction bases unmatched: 0.

This clone was observed a handful of times. The rearrangement uses TRBV4-1 and TRBJ2-5, with 7 positions matching TRBD2. After removal of 1 base from V and 5 bases from J, the junction contained 4 bases not matched to a gene. The V gene's germline CDR1 is MGHRA and CDR2 YSYEKL. CDR3 length equals 14 residues. This CDR3 is CASSQAGLGETQYF. The CDR3 DNA sequence: TGCGCCAGCAGCCAAGCAGGACTAGGGGAGACCCAGTACTTC.

The chain recombines TRBV6-5 with TRBJ2-3; 9 nucleotides agree with TRBD2. V shed 0 bases, J shed 4 bases, and the junction held 2 bases outside the gene matches. CDR1 and CDR2 (germline): MNHEY, SVGAGI. This CDR3 is 15 amino acids long. CDR3 sequence: CASSYSAGGPDTQYF. CDR3 bases: TGTGCCAGCAGTTACTCGGCGGGGGGGCCAGATACGCAGTATTTT.

CDR3 residues: CASSPSGTPYNEQFF. The CDR3 bases are TGTGCCAGCTCACCGAGCGGCACCCCCTACAATGAGCAGTTCTTC. The V call is TRBV18, the J call TRBJ2-1; D may be TRBD2 (5 bases). There are 15 residues in the CDR3. The ends were cut back, 3 bases at V and 2 bases at J, with 11 bases in the middle. The germline V gene encodes CDR1 KGHSH and CDR2 LQKENI. Full variable domain (missing parts from reference TRBV18 and TRBJ2-1): NAGVMQNPRHLVRRRGQEARLRCSPMKGHSHVYWYRQLPEEGLKFMVYLQKENIIDESGMPKERFSAEFPKEGPSILRIQQVVRGDSAAYFCASSPSGTPYNEQFFGPGTRLTVL.

The chain is built from TRBV6-9 and TRBJ1-1; TRBD1 is a possible D gene (5 bases). Germline V gene lookup returns CDR1 MNHGY and CDR2 SVAAGI. Between the trimmed V and J ends, which lost 8 bases and 6 bases, there was a span of 10 bases. The CDR3 has 11 amino acids. CDR3 coding DNA: TGTGCCAGCCCGGGACTCTCTGAAGCTTTCTTT. It codes for CASPGLSEAFF.

The chain joins TRBV13 to TRBJ2-3; D call uncertain. Germline CDR1 PRHDT, CDR2 FYEKMQ (reference sequence). The CDR3 spans 14 residues. V gave up 2 bases and J gave up 2 bases, with 8 bases separating them. CDR3 bases: TGTGCCAGCAGCTTAAACGGGTACACAGATACGCAGTATTTT. Encoded protein: CASSLNGYTDTQYF.

This clone was observed a few times. The V gene is TRBV7-6, the J gene TRBJ2-7; D gene unclear. The ends were cut back, 2 bases at V and 4 bases at J, with 9 bases in the middle. The CDR3 sequence is 13 residues long. The germline V gene has CDR1 SGHVS and CDR2 FNYEAQ. CDR3 sequence: CASSLNSIYEQYF. The CDR3, as DNA: TGTGCCAGCAGCTTAAATTCGATTTACGAGCAGTACTTC. The variable domain in full, completed from reference TRBV7-6 and TRBJ2-7, reads GAGVSQSPRYKVTKRGQDVALRCDPISGHVSLYWYRQALGQGPEFLTYFNYEAQQDKSGLPNDRFSAERPEGSISTLTIQRTEQRDSAMYRCASSLNSIYEQYFGPGTRLTVT.

The chain recombines TRBV21-1 with TRBJ1-4; the table gives TRBD1 as D, unverified against the DNA. TRBV21-1 is an annotated pseudogene. This CDR3 has 17 amino acids. In DNA, the CDR3 is TGTGCCAGCAGCATTCTGGGGCGGGGACAGGCTAATGAAAAACTGTTTTTT. Its protein product is CASSILGRGQANEKLFF.